This T cell receptor (beta chain) appears in the sequencing data of a study of blood T cell repertoires in COVID-19. V gave up 0 bases and J gave up 3 bases; unmatched junction bases: 4. CDR3 length: 16 amino acids. Germline CDR1 is WNHNN and CDR2 is SYGVQD (reference sequence). The assay was immunoSEQ multiplex PCR, and TCRdb's table has in-frame clones only and misses some. The repertoire holds 200,000 to 250,000 clones, roughly 80% seen once, with roughly 1.3% in the top ten. This clone occurred once. This receptor was identified in a woman in her 40s with acute COVID-19. This chain connects TRBV10-1 to TRBJ2-7; 11 nucleotides align to TRBD2. Input material: PBMCs or T cells enriched from blood (not recorded which). The CDR3 loop is CASSESGTSGVYEQYF. In nucleotides, the CDR3 is TGCGCCAGCAGTGAGTCGGGGACTAGCGGAGTCTACGAGCAGTACTTC.